These 17 T cell receptor beta chains were sequenced from one sample in a study of cytomegalovirus exposure and HLA in healthy donors. Sequencing used immunoSEQ multiplex PCR; TCRdb keeps in-frame clones, though not all of them. The sample carries around 200,000 clones, roughly four fifths recorded once. The sequencing sample was made of PBMCs. These receptors came from a woman between 18 and 29 years old in good health and CMV-seropositive.

The chain combines TRBV7-6 with TRBJ2-3, with 8 bases matching TRBD2. This CDR3 is 15 amino acids long. With 7 bases clipped from V and 2 bases from J, the junction kept 8 bases outside the gene matches. From germline, CDR1 is SGHVS and CDR2 FNYEAQ. The CDR3 loop reads CASTLRGGTTDTQYF. DNA of the CDR3: TGTGCCAGCACCCTTCGGGGGGGAACCACAGATACGCAGTATTTT.

V usage is TRBV18 and J usage is TRBJ2-2; TRBD1 agrees at 7 bases. The junction had 5 bases not matched to a gene; V was cut back by 4 bases and J by 0 bases. The CDR3 is made up of 16 amino acids. Germline V gene data show CDR1 as KGHSH and CDR2 as LQKENI. In DNA form, the CDR3 reads TGTGCCAGCTCACTTCAGACAGGGTCGAACACCGGGGAGCTGTTTTTT. Translation: CASSLQTGSNTGELFF.

CDR3 coding DNA: TGTGCCAGCAGTCGTCCTGGGGGGGGTAATCAGCCCCAGCATTTT. Translation: CASSRPGGGNQPQHF. The chain couples TRBV5-8 to TRBJ1-5, with a weak D call TRBD1 (5 bases). Trimming removed 5 bases at V and 4 bases at J, with 16 bases between. There are 15 residues in the CDR3. Germline CDR1 SGHTS, CDR2 YDEGEE. The full variable domain, completed using reference TRBV5-8 and TRBJ1-5, is EAGVTQSPTHLIKTRGQQATLRCSPISGHTSVYWYQQALGLGLQFLLWYDEGEERNRGNFPPRFSGRQFPNYSSELNVNALELEDSALYLCASSRPGGGNQPQHFGDGTRLSIL.

The gene calls are TRBV6-5 and TRBJ2-7; TRBD1 agrees at 8 bases. The CDR3 spans 15 residues. Trimming cost V 7 bases and J 4 bases; bases outside gene matches: 12. The germline V gene encodes CDR1 MNHEY and CDR2 SVGAGI. The CDR3 region has the DNA TGTGCCAGCACCGTCGAAGGACAGGGATCTTACGAGCAGTACTTC. It yields the protein CASTVEGQGSYEQYF.

This clone was picked up one time. CDR3 coding DNA: TGTGCCAGCAGCAGTACCGGACTAGCGGGGGCCGATACGCAGTATTTT. Its protein is CASSSTGLAGADTQYF. The V call is TRBV11-1, the J call TRBJ2-3; 13 nucleotides align to TRBD2. After removal of 5 bases from V and 6 bases from J, the junction contained 8 bases not matched to a gene. CDR3 size: 16 residues. CDR1 is SGHAT, CDR2 FQDESV, per germline (reference sequence).

The rearrangement uses TRBV2 and TRBJ1-2; 10 nucleotides match TRBD1. The V and J ends lost 8 bases and 0 bases, in that order; junction bases with no gene match: 0. The CDR3 length is 13 residues. Germline CDR1 SNHLY, CDR2 FYNNEI. CDR3 bases: TGTGCCAGCGGACAGGGGGCTAACTATGGCTACACCTTC. Translating it yields CASGQGANYGYTF.

This chain connects TRBV5-6 to TRBJ2-7; D is unresolved. There are 12 residues in the CDR3. Germline-derived CDR1 and CDR2 are SGHDT and YYEEEE. Trimming stripped 1 base from V and 4 bases from J, with 6 bases between. The CDR3 coding sequence is TGTGCCAGCAGCTTGACTGTTTACGAGCAGTACTTC. Amino acid sequence: CASSLTVYEQYF.

This chain connects TRBV7-2 to TRBJ1-4, with D maybe TRBD1 (5 bases). Germline assignment: CDR1 SGHTA and CDR2 FQGNSA. The CDR3 contains 14 residues. The V end was cut by 8 bases, the J end by 4 bases, with 14 bases between. Written as DNA, the CDR3 is TGTGCCAGCGGGGATCAGGGTTTTAATGAAAAACTGTTTTTT. Its translation is CASGDQGFNEKLFF.

CDR3 in amino acids: CASSQDLEGFNSPLHF. DNA of the CDR3: TGTGCCAGCAGCCAAGATCTCGAGGGCTTTAATTCACCCCTCCACTTT. The chain couples TRBV4-2 to TRBJ1-6, with D unclear. Trimming took off 0 bases at V and 6 bases at J, with 12 bases between the two ends. Germline V gene sequence: CDR1 LGHNA, CDR2 YNFKEQ. The CDR3 has 16 amino acids.

The V gene is TRBV2, the J gene TRBJ1-5; 7 nucleotides match TRBD1. CDR1 is SNHLY, CDR2 FYNNEI, per germline. V lost 11 bases and J lost 0; bases outside the gene matches: 4. CDR3 length equals 13 residues. The CDR3 sequence is CAGGTVSNQPQHF. CDR3 DNA: TGTGCCGGCGGGACAGTTAGCAATCAGCCCCAGCATTTT.

The chain couples TRBV2 to TRBJ2-3; TRBD2 is a possible D gene (5 bases). Germline-derived CDR1 and CDR2 are SNHLY and FYNNEI. The V and J ends lost 9 bases and 3 bases respectively, with 10 bases between them. The CDR3 is 12 residues long. Here the CDR3 reads CASFRGTDTQYF. In nucleotides, the CDR3 is TGTGCCAGTTTCCGGGGAACAGATACGCAGTATTTT.

The chain combines TRBV5-1 with TRBJ2-1; tentatively, D is TRBD2 (5 bases). The length of the CDR3 is 17 residues. In germline, CDR1 is SGHRS, CDR2 YFSETQ. V lost 2 bases to trimming and J lost 0 bases, with 15 bases between them. CDR3 sequence reads: CASSFSAVGSSYNEQFF. The DNA for the CDR3 is TGCGCCAGCAGCTTCTCCGCGGTTGGGAGCTCCTACAATGAGCAGTTCTTC.

The V call is TRBV6-5, the J call TRBJ1-2; D perhaps matches TRBD1 (5 bases). This CDR3 region has 15 residues. The germline gives CDR1 MNHEY, CDR2 SVGAGI. V was shortened by 7 bases and J by 4 bases, with 19 bases between the two germline ends. The CDR3 DNA is TGTGCCAGCACTCTAAGCCAGGGAACAGGCTATGGCTACACCTTC. The encoded protein is CASTLSQGTGYGYTF.

V gene TRBV7-9 combines with J gene TRBJ1-4; 9 bases align to TRBD1. The length of the CDR3 is 14 residues. The germline CDR1 and CDR2 sequences are SEHNR and FQNEAQ (reference sequence). J was trimmed by 7 bases and V by 11 bases; bases with no gene match: 11. The chain's CDR3 is CAWGPGQGGEKLFF. The DNA of the CDR3 is TGTGCCTGGGGGCCGGGACAGGGAGGTGAAAAACTGTTTTTT.

This chain joins TRBV2 and TRBJ1-1; weak D call: TRBD1 (6 bases). Germline loops: CDR1 SNHLY, CDR2 FYNNEI. The germline V and J ends were trimmed by 6 bases and 0 bases, with 14 bases remaining between them. The CDR3 consists of 15 residues. The CDR3 sequence: CASRLDSSMNTEAFF. CDR3 bases: TGTGCCAGCAGGTTGGACAGTTCCATGAACACTGAAGCTTTCTTT.

V is TRBV27 and J is TRBJ2-1; 9 bases agree with TRBD1. Germline CDR1 is MNHEY and CDR2 is SMNVEV (reference sequence). The V and J ends lost 5 bases and 10 bases, in that order; junction bases with no gene match: 21. CDR3 length equals 18 residues. The CDR3: CASSRRLPRDREYWEQFF. The CDR3 nucleotides read TGTGCCAGCAGTCGTCGACTGCCCCGGGACAGGGAGTATTGGGAGCAGTTCTTC.

DNA for the CDR3: TGTGCCAGCTCATCGACAGGGGGGTTTTCCTACGAGCAGTACTTC. Its translation: CASSSTGGFSYEQYF. V gene TRBV18 combines with J gene TRBJ2-7; 9 positions match TRBD1. Germline V gene lookup returns CDR1 KGHSH and CDR2 LQKENI. Trimming took 5 bases from V and 1 from J; bases not matched to a gene: 6. This CDR3 has 15 amino acids. The complete variable domain, with remaining parts taken from reference TRBV18 and TRBJ2-7, reads NAGVMQNPRHLVRRRGQEARLRCSPMKGHSHVYWYRQLPEEGLKFMVYLQKENIIDESGMPKERFSAEFPKEGPSILRIQQVVRGDSAAYFCASSSTGGFSYEQYFGPGTRLTVT.